This T cell receptor beta chain was identified during a study of blood T cell repertoires in COVID-19. The V and J ends lost 1 base and 5 bases respectively, with 26 bases between them. The CDR3 consists of 19 residues. Germline V lookup: CDR1 LGHDT, CDR2 YNNKEL (reference sequence). Clones were read by immunoSEQ multiplex PCR, and TCRdb kept only the in-frame ones, dropping some. Of about 130,000 clones in the sample, roughly 79% were seen once. The clonotype was recovered from a human donor in a cohort sampled during active COVID-19. The chain is built from TRBV3-1 (or the pseudogene TRBV3-2) and TRBJ1-2, with D maybe TRBD1 (5 bases). Sequenced: peripheral blood. CDR3 protein: CASSQGSFSHTGMAYGYTF. CDR3 DNA sequence: TGTGCCAGCAGCCAAGGTAGTTTTTCGCATACAGGAATGGCGTATGGCTACACCTTC.